The rows below give T cell receptor beta chains drawn from one sample of a study of blood T cells in healthy people across ages. TCRdb analysed the 5' RACE reads with MiXCR anew, one entry per CDR3 protein. The sample contains approximately 810,000 distinct CDR3 sequences, around 28% of which appear only once. Material for sequencing was blood. Source of these receptors: an elderly woman in good health. Each CDR3 is given with its conserved first and last residue. A D gene is named only where the DNA matches it firmly. Size is omitted from some rows. Given values are once, few, many or a class for expanded clones.

CDR3 protein: CASSRRSLDTEAFF; CDR3 DNA: TGTGCCAGCAGCCGACGGTCTTTGGACACTGAAGCTTTCTTT; CDR3 length: 14; J gene: TRBJ1-1; clone size: NA; D gene: NA; V gene: TRBV7-9
CDR3 protein: CASSEGTSPAYEQYF; CDR3 DNA: TGCGCCAGCAGTGAGGGGACCTCGCCAGCCTACGAGCAGTACTTC; CDR3 length: 15; J gene: TRBJ2-7; clone size: many; D gene: NA; V gene: TRBV10-1
CDR3 protein: CASSLTTVVSGYTF; CDR3 DNA: TGTGCCAGCAGTTTAACCACCGTGGTGAGTGGCTACACCTTC; CDR3 length: 14; J gene: TRBJ1-2; clone size: few; D gene: NA; V gene: TRBV12-3/TRBV12-4
CDR3 protein: CASSYTEYNEQFF; CDR3 DNA: TGCGCCAGCAGCTATACAGAGTACAATGAGCAGTTCTTC; CDR3 length: 13; J gene: TRBJ2-1; clone size: many; D gene: NA; V gene: TRBV5-1
CDR3 protein: CASSYSLQQRGNGRGTEAFF; CDR3 DNA: TGTGCCAGCAGTTACTCGCTACAACAAAGGGGAAACGGGAGAGGCACTGAAGCTTTCTTT; CDR3 length: 20; J gene: TRBJ1-1; clone size: NA; D gene: NA; V gene: TRBV6-2/TRBV6-3
CDR3 protein: CASSLGTGQPQHF; CDR3 DNA: TGTGCCAGCAGCCTTGGGACCGGTCAGCCCCAGCATTTT; CDR3 length: 13; J gene: TRBJ1-5; clone size: NA; D gene: NA; V gene: TRBV5-4
CDR3 protein: CASSFGGFRYGYTF; CDR3 DNA: TGCGCCAGCAGCTTTGGGGGTTTTAGGTATGGCTACACCTTC; CDR3 length: 14; J gene: TRBJ1-2; clone size: many; D gene: NA; V gene: TRBV5-1
CDR3 protein: CASSSWGQNQPQHF; CDR3 DNA: TGTGCCAGCAGCTCCTGGGGCCAGAATCAGCCCCAGCATTTT; CDR3 length: 14; J gene: TRBJ1-5; clone size: many; D gene: NA; V gene: TRBV6-6
CDR3 protein: CASSLGKQETQYF; CDR3 DNA: TGTGCCAGCAGCTTGGGGAAACAAGAGACCCAGTACTTC; CDR3 length: 13; J gene: TRBJ2-5; clone size: many; D gene: NA; V gene: TRBV5-6
CDR3 protein: CASSSTDRGGEQYF; CDR3 DNA: TGTGCCAGCAGCTCGACGGACAGGGGTGGGGAGCAGTACTTC; CDR3 length: 14; J gene: TRBJ2-7; clone size: NA; D gene: TRBD1; V gene: TRBV7-2
CDR3 protein: CSARRTGSNEKLFF; CDR3 DNA: TGCAGTGCTAGAAGGACAGGGTCTAATGAAAAACTGTTTTTT; CDR3 length: 14; J gene: TRBJ1-4; clone size: NA; D gene: TRBD1; V gene: TRBV20-1
CDR3 protein: CASSPIRGGNTEAFF; CDR3 DNA: TGTGCCAGCAGTCCCATTAGGGGGGGCAACACTGAAGCTTTCTTT; CDR3 length: 15; J gene: TRBJ1-1; clone size: NA; D gene: NA; V gene: TRBV12-3/TRBV12-4
CDR3 protein: CSASPTTGTPNTEAFF; CDR3 DNA: TGCAGTGCTAGCCCTACTACCGGGACACCGAACACTGAAGCTTTCTTT; CDR3 length: 16; J gene: TRBJ1-1; clone size: NA; D gene: NA; V gene: TRBV20-1
CDR3 protein: CASSSTGQLMNTEAFF; CDR3 DNA: TGTGCCAGCAGCTCTACCGGACAGCTAATGAACACTGAAGCTTTCTTT; CDR3 length: 16; J gene: TRBJ1-1; clone size: NA; D gene: NA; V gene: TRBV7-2
CDR3 protein: CASSILQGVATNGKLFF; CDR3 DNA: TGTGCCAGCAGTATCCTACAGGGGGTCGCAACTAATGGAAAACTGTTTTTT; CDR3 length: 17; J gene: TRBJ1-4; clone size: NA; D gene: TRBD1; V gene: TRBV12-3/TRBV12-4
CDR3 protein: CASSTTGFGANEKLFF; CDR3 DNA: TGTGCCAGCAGCACTACAGGGTTTGGTGCTAATGAAAAACTGTTTTTT; CDR3 length: 16; J gene: TRBJ1-4; clone size: NA; D gene: NA; V gene: TRBV6-6
CDR3 protein: CASSSRTGLNGYTF; CDR3 DNA: TGTGCCAGCAGCTCTCGGACAGGGCTAAATGGCTACACCTTC; CDR3 length: 14; J gene: TRBJ1-2; clone size: many; D gene: TRBD1; V gene: TRBV11-2
CDR3 protein: CASTLGFQGFGETQYF; CDR3 DNA: TGCGCCAGCACCCTTGGGTTCCAGGGATTCGGGGAGACCCAGTACTTC; CDR3 length: 16; J gene: TRBJ2-5; clone size: NA; D gene: NA; V gene: TRBV4-1
CDR3 protein: CAWSLEGEDYGYTF; CDR3 DNA: TGTGCCTGGAGTCTGGAGGGGGAGGACTATGGCTACACCTTC; CDR3 length: 14; J gene: TRBJ1-2; clone size: few; D gene: NA; V gene: TRBV30
CDR3 protein: CASSGGDTYNEQFF; CDR3 DNA: TGTGCCAGCTCAGGGGGCGACACCTACAATGAGCAGTTCTTC; CDR3 length: 14; J gene: TRBJ2-1; clone size: NA; D gene: NA; V gene: TRBV18
CDR3 protein: CASSLVGDRQFTDTQYF; CDR3 DNA: TGTGCCAGCAGCTTAGTGGGCGATCGGCAGTTCACAGATACGCAGTATTTT; CDR3 length: 17; J gene: TRBJ2-3; clone size: NA; D gene: NA; V gene: TRBV7-2
CDR3 protein: CASSVAQLTEAFF; CDR3 DNA: TGTGCCAGCAGCGTAGCTCAACTCACTGAAGCTTTCTTT; CDR3 length: 13; J gene: TRBJ1-1; clone size: NA; D gene: NA; V gene: TRBV9
CDR3 protein: CASSASSGGLGGELFF; CDR3 DNA: TGTGCCAGCAGCGCCAGTAGCGGGGGGTTAGGCGGGGAGCTGTTTTTT; CDR3 length: 16; J gene: TRBJ2-2; clone size: NA; D gene: TRBD2; V gene: TRBV7-2
CDR3 protein: CASSYRDLPDQPQHF; CDR3 DNA: TGTGCCAGCAGTTACAGGGACCTGCCCGATCAGCCCCAGCATTTT; CDR3 length: 15; J gene: TRBJ1-5; clone size: NA; D gene: NA; V gene: TRBV6-2/TRBV6-3
CDR3 protein: CASSYGFGGEQYF; CDR3 DNA: TGTGCCAGCAGTTACGGTTTCGGCGGCGAGCAGTACTTC; CDR3 length: 13; J gene: TRBJ2-7; clone size: many; D gene: NA; V gene: TRBV6-2/TRBV6-3
CDR3 protein: CASRFLNQPQHF; CDR3 DNA: TGTGCCAGCAGATTCTTAAATCAGCCCCAGCATTTT; CDR3 length: 12; J gene: TRBJ1-5; clone size: few; D gene: NA; V gene: TRBV28
CDR3 protein: CASSWDSTYYGYTF; CDR3 DNA: TGCGCCAGCAGTTGGGACAGTACTTACTATGGCTACACCTTC; CDR3 length: 14; J gene: TRBJ1-2; clone size: NA; D gene: TRBD1; V gene: TRBV5-1
CDR3 protein: CASSGGQGAHGYTF; CDR3 DNA: TGTGCCAGCAGCGGGGGACAGGGGGCGCATGGCTACACCTTC; CDR3 length: 14; J gene: TRBJ1-2; clone size: few; D gene: TRBD1; V gene: TRBV2
CDR3 protein: CASSHPPGASGNPSSYERYF; CDR3 DNA: TGTGCCAGCAGCCACCCCCCTGGCGCTAGCGGTAACCCGAGCTCCTACGAGCGGTACTTC; CDR3 length: 20; J gene: TRBJ2-7; clone size: NA; D gene: TRBD2; V gene: TRBV7-9
CDR3 protein: CATSAVDSLDTQYF; CDR3 DNA: TGTGCCACCAGTGCCGTGGATTCGTTGGATACGCAGTATTTT; CDR3 length: 14; J gene: TRBJ2-3; clone size: many; D gene: NA; V gene: TRBV24-1
CDR3 protein: CSVRTSGGPYEQFF; CDR3 DNA: TGCAGCGTCCGAACTAGCGGAGGGCCTTATGAGCAGTTCTTC; CDR3 length: 14; J gene: TRBJ2-1; clone size: few; D gene: TRBD2; V gene: TRBV29-1
CDR3 protein: CSASTAGLYEQYF; CDR3 DNA: TGCAGTGCTAGTACCGCGGGGTTGTACGAGCAGTACTTC; CDR3 length: 13; J gene: TRBJ2-7; clone size: NA; D gene: NA; V gene: TRBV20-1
CDR3 protein: CASRSTGTGGGEQYF; CDR3 DNA: TGTGCCAGCAGGAGTACCGGGACAGGGGGTGGGGAGCAGTACTTC; CDR3 length: 15; J gene: TRBJ2-7; clone size: many; D gene: TRBD1; V gene: TRBV2
CDR3 protein: CASSYAGDYGCTF; CDR3 DNA: TGTGCCAGCAGTTACGCCGGGGACTATGGCTGCACCTTC; CDR3 length: 13; J gene: TRBJ1-2; clone size: once; D gene: NA; V gene: TRBV6-2/TRBV6-3
CDR3 protein: CASTAGTGGAETQYF; CDR3 DNA: TGTGCCAGCACCGCCGGGACAGGGGGCGCGGAGACCCAGTACTTC; CDR3 length: 15; J gene: TRBJ2-5; clone size: many; D gene: TRBD1; V gene: TRBV6-6
CDR3 protein: CAISESGSYEQYF; CDR3 DNA: TGTGCCATCAGTGAGTCGGGCAGCTACGAGCAGTACTTC; CDR3 length: 13; J gene: TRBJ2-7; clone size: NA; D gene: NA; V gene: TRBV10-3
CDR3 protein: CASSPGPVNSPLHF; CDR3 DNA: TGTGCCAGCAGCCCGGGCCCGGTTAATTCACCCCTCCACTTT; CDR3 length: 14; J gene: TRBJ1-6; clone size: many; D gene: NA; V gene: TRBV9
CDR3 protein: CATSVGSMVGCTF; CDR3 DNA: TGTGCCACCAGTGTAGGGAGTATGGTCGGCTGCACCTTC; CDR3 length: 13; J gene: TRBJ1-2; clone size: NA; D gene: NA; V gene: TRBV24-1
CDR3 protein: CASSLVGGTRGSETQYF; CDR3 DNA: TGTGCCAGCAGCTTAGTTGGGGGGACCCGGGGGTCGGAGACCCAGTACTTC; CDR3 length: 17; J gene: TRBJ2-5; clone size: many; D gene: NA; V gene: TRBV7-2
CDR3 protein: CASSFGGSSGGADTQYF; CDR3 DNA: TGTGCCAGCAGCTTTGGGGGGTCTAGCGGGGGTGCAGATACGCAGTATTTT; CDR3 length: 17; J gene: TRBJ2-3; clone size: NA; D gene: TRBD2; V gene: TRBV7-2
CDR3 protein: CASSSLTDSRNEQFF; CDR3 DNA: TGTGCCAGCAGCTCGCTAACGGACAGTCGAAATGAGCAGTTCTTC; CDR3 length: 15; J gene: TRBJ2-1; clone size: many; D gene: NA; V gene: TRBV7-2